This T cell receptor (beta chain) was captured by sequencing in a study of cytomegalovirus exposure and HLA in healthy donors. Study-level points and caveats: A later analysis appeared to link common viral pathogens to several of the most significant clusters. Researchers reported in a later analysis that a missense DCLRE1C variant was tied to TCR beta V- and J-gene trimming. Reportedly, HLA-A and HLA-B alleles of most subjects were accurately predicted from TCR beta.

Donors counted as nominally healthy when sampled, yet unrecorded immune exposures were likely. PCR used 60 Vbeta primers and 13 Jbeta primers. Some clones are missing from TCRdb's copy, which holds only in-frame ones; the method was immunoSEQ multiplex PCR. The profile shows some 99,000 clones, 55% to 75% of them singletons. V lost 5 bases, J lost 0 bases, and 5 bases lay in between. This CDR3 region has 12 residues. Per the germline V gene, CDR1 is SQVTM and CDR2 is ANQGSEA. Comment on this clone: What it recognizes is unknown.

This receptor was identified in a woman in her sixties or seventies in good health and CMV-seropositive. The genes are TRBV29-1 and TRBJ1-5, with D unresolved. Sequenced sample: PBMCs. The chain's CDR3 is CSVQVSNQPQHF. The CDR3 DNA reads TGCAGCGTTCAGGTTAGCAATCAGCCCCAGCATTTT.